Following are 5 T cell receptor beta chains from one sample sequenced in a study of blood T cells in healthy people across ages. Combining a sample-barcoded 5' primer with a J-beta primer mix, a second PCR ran for about 7 to 11 cycles. TCRdb recomputed calls from the 5' RACE reads with MiXCR, one row per CDR3 protein. The sample comprises over 1,300,000 distinct CDR3 sequences, 45% to 70% of which are singletons, and approximately 7% rests with the top ten. Sequenced material: blood. All receptors come from a man aged 18 to 30 in good health.

This clonotype showed up just once. The V gene is TRBV11-2, the J gene TRBJ2-3; D might be TRBD1 or TRBD2, each matching 5 bases. Germline V lookup: CDR1 SGHAT, CDR2 FQNNGV. This CDR3 has 14 amino acids. V lost 3 bases to trimming and J lost 5 bases, with 12 bases between them. In nucleotides, the CDR3 is TGTGCCAGCAGCTTGGGACCAAAAAGAGATACGCAGTATTTT. Its protein product is CASSLGPKRDTQYF.

This clonotype was counted a few times. V usage is TRBV3-1 and J usage is TRBJ2-2, with D perhaps matching TRBD1 (5 bases). V lost 4 bases and J lost 5, with 11 bases in between. CDR1 and CDR2 from the germline V gene are LGHDT and YNNKEL (reference sequence). The CDR3 totals 14 residues. For the CDR3, the DNA is TGTGCCAGCAGCCCCAGGGTTAATACCGGGGAGCTGTTTTTT. Translation gives CASSPRVNTGELFF.

This chain connects TRBV5-6 to TRBJ1-2; 8 nucleotides match TRBD1. Germline V CDR1 and CDR2: SGHDT, YYEEEE. There are 14 residues in the CDR3. Trimming removed 2 bases from V and 6 bases from J; junction bases left unmatched: 6. The CDR3 loop reads CASSFGQGWDGYTF. Written as DNA, the CDR3 is TGTGCCAGCAGCTTCGGACAGGGATGGGATGGCTACACCTTC.

The CDR3 loop is CASSQEGTTGDTQYF. CDR3 in DNA: TGTGCCAGCAGCCAAGAAGGGACTACTGGAGATACGCAGTATTTT. The chain is built from TRBV4-2 and TRBJ2-3; 7 nucleotides align to TRBD2. V was clipped by 0 bases and J by 5 bases; unmatched bases: 5. CDR1 is LGHNA and CDR2 is YNFKEQ in the germline V gene. This CDR3 contains 15 residues.

The chain combines TRBV24-1 with TRBJ2-3; D gene ambiguous. V was cut by 1 base and J by 2 bases, with 15 bases left in between. The CDR3 is 17 amino acids. Germline CDR1 is KGHDR and CDR2 is SFDVKD. The CDR3 loop reads CATSDFRQNSPTDTQYF. Here the CDR3 DNA reads TGTGCCACCAGTGATTTTCGGCAGAACAGCCCCACAGATACGCAGTATTTT.